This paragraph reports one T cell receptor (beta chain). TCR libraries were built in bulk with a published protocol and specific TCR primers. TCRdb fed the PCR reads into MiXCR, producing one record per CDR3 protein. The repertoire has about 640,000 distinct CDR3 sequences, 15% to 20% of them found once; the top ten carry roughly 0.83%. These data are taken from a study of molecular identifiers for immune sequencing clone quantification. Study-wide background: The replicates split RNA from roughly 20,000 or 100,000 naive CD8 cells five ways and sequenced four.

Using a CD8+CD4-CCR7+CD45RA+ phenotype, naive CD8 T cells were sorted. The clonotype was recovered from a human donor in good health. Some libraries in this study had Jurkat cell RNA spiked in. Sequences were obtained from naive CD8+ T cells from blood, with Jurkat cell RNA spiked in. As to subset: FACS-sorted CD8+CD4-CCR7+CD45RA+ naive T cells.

The CDR3 nucleotides read TGTGCCAGTAGCCTATCCCGCGGCTTAGGCTACGAGCAGTACTTC. Its protein is CASSLSRGLGYEQYF. The chain joins TRBV19 to TRBJ2-7, with no clear D. CDR1 and CDR2 (germline): LNHDA, SQIVND (reference sequence). The CDR3 contains 15 residues. V was shortened by 6 bases and J by 3 bases, with 18 bases between the two germline ends.